Below, 26 T cell receptor beta chains from the same sample are listed, as sequenced in a study of identical twins. TCRdb re-called the 5' RACE reads through MiXCR, storing one row per CDR3 protein. The sample includes approximately 590,000 distinct CDR3 sequences, more than 9% of them seen just once. The data also belong to a second study, concerning yellow fever vaccine responses in identical twins.

Source material: PBMCs. The receptors shown here come from a young woman in good health.

This sequence joins TRBV15 and TRBJ2-7; perhaps TRBD2 as D (5 bases). Germline-derived CDR1 and CDR2 are LNHNV and YYDKDF (reference sequence). V dropped 1 base and J dropped 2 bases, with 12 bases sitting between them. CDR3 length equals 15 residues. The CDR3 DNA sequence: TGTGCCACCAGCAGAGGAAAGGGAGTGACCTACGAGCAGTACTTC. Protein product: CATSRGKGVTYEQYF.

This clonotype occurred a few times. This chain links TRBV12-3 or TRBV12-4 with TRBJ2-1; 9 positions agree with TRBD1. This CDR3 is built from 15 residues. The ends lost 6 bases at V and 8 bases at J; junction bases unmatched: 11. The CDR3 sequence is CASSPGQGLVDEQFF. DNA of the CDR3: TGTGCCAGCAGCCCGGGACAGGGCCTAGTCGATGAGCAGTTCTTC.

This clonotype has only a few counts. The chain joins TRBV5-5 to TRBJ2-5, with D possibly matching TRBD1 (6 bases). The CDR3 has 14 residues. V was shortened by 4 bases and J by 3 bases, with 13 bases between the two germline ends. CDR1 is SGHKS and CDR2 is YYEKEE in the germline V gene (reference sequence). The CDR3 here is CASSPPDSEETQYF. DNA for the CDR3: TGTGCCAGCAGCCCCCCGGACAGTGAAGAGACCCAGTACTTC.

The rearrangement joins TRBV6-2 or TRBV6-3 to TRBJ2-7, with 8 bases fitting TRBD1. CDR1 is MNHEY and CDR2 is SVGEGT in the germline V gene. The length of the CDR3 is 15 residues. With 6 bases clipped from V and 2 bases from J, the junction kept 9 bases outside the gene matches. This CDR3 reads CASRKRTGMPYEQYF. For the CDR3, the DNA is TGTGCCAGCAGAAAAAGGACAGGGATGCCCTACGAGCAGTACTTC.

The V and J genes are TRBV4-1 and TRBJ2-1, with D possibly being TRBD2 (6 bases). This CDR3 has 16 amino acids. Trimming cost V 7 bases and J 0 bases, with 16 bases left between them. Germline V CDR1 and CDR2: MGHRA, YSYEKL. The CDR3 bases are TGCGCCAGCACCCCTTCCCCTAGCGCCTCCTACAATGAGCAGTTCTTC. It yields the protein CASTPSPSASYNEQFF.

This chain joins TRBV28 and TRBJ2-3; 10 bases are a match to TRBD2. CDR3 length: 16 amino acids. V was pared by 3 bases and J by 2 bases, with 5 bases of the junction left unmatched. Per germline, CDR1 MDHEN and CDR2 SYDVKM. The CDR3 region is CASSFFSGGITDTQYF. The CDR3 nucleotides read TGTGCCAGCAGTTTTTTTAGCGGGGGGATCACAGATACGCAGTATTTT.

This clonotype was detected a few times. This chain joins TRBV20-1 and TRBJ2-5; no firm D call. CDR1 and CDR2 from the germline V gene are DFQATT and SNEGSKA (reference sequence). The CDR3 has 15 residues. V was clipped by 0 bases and J by 1 base, with 12 bases between them. For the CDR3, the DNA is TGCAGTGCTAGAGATCACAGACTGCGCCAAGAGACCCAGTACTTC. This sequence encodes CSARDHRLRQETQYF.

The rearrangement links TRBV6-2 or TRBV6-3 to TRBJ2-7; D is ambiguous. The CDR3 contains 14 residues. Trimming removed 2 bases from V and 4 bases from J, with 12 bases in between. Per the germline V gene, CDR1 is MNHEY and CDR2 is SVGEGT. CDR3 in DNA: TGTGCCAGCAGTTACGACCCTCCCCCTTACGAGCAGTACTTC. This codes for CASSYDPPPYEQYF.

The chain is built from TRBV28 and TRBJ2-1; the D call may be TRBD1 or TRBD2 (5 bases each). Deletions cut 7 bases from V and 9 bases from J, with 16 bases between. Germline V lookup: CDR1 MDHEN, CDR2 SYDVKM. The CDR3 spans 13 residues. CDR3 sequence: CASTLEGLSEQFF. The CDR3 DNA follows: TGTGCCAGCACCCTCGAGGGGCTGTCTGAGCAGTTCTTC.

This clonotype was picked up many times. In DNA, the CDR3 is TGTGCCAGCAGAGCTACAGGGGGCTTAGGATATGGCTACACCTTC. Its protein product is CASRATGGLGYGYTF. This rearrangement joins TRBV28 to TRBJ1-2, with 9 bases fitting TRBD1. Germline values: CDR1 MDHEN, CDR2 SYDVKM. V dropped 6 bases and J dropped 5; count of bases not matched to a gene: 10. The CDR3 extends over 15 amino acids.

The sample holds a few counts of this clonotype. The chain recombines TRBV6-5 with TRBJ2-3, with no clear D. The germline V gene has CDR1 MNHEY and CDR2 SVGAGI. The CDR3 extends over 16 amino acids. Trimming stripped 0 bases from V and 2 bases from J, with 12 bases between. CDR3 DNA sequence: TGTGCCAGCAGTTACTCGTCGGGCAAATACACAGATACGCAGTATTTT. This sequence encodes CASSYSSGKYTDTQYF.

This clonotype was seen at least ten times. This chain uses TRBV3-1 with TRBJ2-7; either TRBD1 or TRBD2 may fit D (5 bases each). There are 16 residues in the CDR3. Germline assignment: CDR1 LGHDT and CDR2 YNNKEL (reference sequence). Between the trimmed V and J ends, which lost 1 base and 3 bases, there was a span of 16 bases. The CDR3 protein is CASSQGVGRTIYEQYF. The DNA of the CDR3 is TGTGCCAGCAGCCAAGGCGTGGGACGTACAATCTACGAGCAGTACTTC.

This clonotype was seen a few times. This rearrangement joins TRBV5-1 to TRBJ2-7; 11 bases agree with TRBD2. This CDR3 has 14 residues. Germline V gene lookup returns CDR1 SGHRS and CDR2 YFSETQ. V lost 7 bases, J lost 0 bases, and 3 bases stayed unmatched. The CDR3 DNA reads TGCGCCAGCTCCGGGACTAGCGGCTCCTACGAGCAGTACTTC. Protein sequence: CASSGTSGSYEQYF.

Only a few counts were recorded for this clonotype. The J gene is TRBJ2-5, the V gene TRBV4-1; D is possibly TRBD2 (6 bases). Germline lookup yields CDR1 MGHRA and CDR2 YSYEKL. V was trimmed by 2 bases and J by 3 bases, leaving 13 bases between them. The CDR3 runs 15 residues. CDR3 protein: CASSQYWGEEETQYF. DNA of the CDR3: TGCGCCAGCAGCCAATACTGGGGGGAGGAAGAGACCCAGTACTTC.

Only a few counts were recorded for this clonotype. The chain employs TRBV4-2 and TRBJ2-3; no firm D call. The CDR3 is 14 amino acids. Trimming shortened V by 0 bases and J by 6 bases, and 10 bases separated the two germline ends. The V gene's germline CDR1 is LGHNA and CDR2 YNFKEQ. The CDR3 sequence is CASSQERLSDTQYF. DNA for the CDR3: TGTGCCAGCAGCCAAGAACGACTCAGCGATACGCAGTATTTT.

This clonotype was found a few times. V and J are TRBV10-3 and TRBJ2-3; 7 bases are shared with TRBD2. V trimming: 4 bases; J trimming: 0 bases; junction bases outside the gene matches: 4. Germline V gene data show CDR1 as ENHRY and CDR2 as SYGVKD. CDR3 length: 15 amino acids. The chain's CDR3 is CAISGSGPSTDTQYF. The DNA for the CDR3 is TGTGCCATCAGTGGTAGCGGGCCGAGCACAGATACGCAGTATTTT.

This clonotype was observed a handful of times. V gene TRBV7-2 combines with J gene TRBJ1-1; 12 nucleotides match TRBD1. CDR3 size: 17 residues. CDR1 SGHTA and CDR2 FQGNSA come from the germline V gene. V lost 5 bases and J lost 7; bases outside the gene matches: 14. CDR3 sequence (DNA): TGTGCCAGCAGCCAAGGGGCGGGACAGGGGGCTTTGGGTGAAGCTTTCTTT. This encodes CASSQGAGQGALGEAFF. Based on the CDR3 plus reference TRBV7-2 and TRBJ1-1, the full variable domain is GAGVSQSPSNKVTEKGKDVELRCDPISGHTALYWYRQSLGQGLEFLIYFQGNSAPDKSGLPSDRFSAERTGGSVSTLTIQRTQQEDSAVYLCASSQGAGQGALGEAFFGQGTRLTVV.

At least ten counts were recorded for this clonotype. The V call is TRBV20-1, the J call TRBJ2-3; possibly TRBD1 for D (6 bases). Trimming took off 1 base at V and 4 bases at J, with 12 bases between the two ends. The germline gives CDR1 DFQATT, CDR2 SNEGSKA (reference sequence). This CDR3 spans 14 amino acids. CDR3 nucleotide sequence: TGCAGTGCTAGAGGCCTGGACAGTCCAGATACGCAGTATTTT. Protein product: CSARGLDSPDTQYF.

To note about this clonotype: The junction differs from germline at one of its ends, possibly a read error. The V call is TRBV11-3, the J call TRBJ2-7, with TRBD2 matching over 8 bases. From germline, CDR1 is SGHNT and CDR2 YENEEA. This CDR3 is built from 10 residues. CDR3 loop: CPGRAVEQYF. The CDR3 nucleotides are TGCCCCGGGAGGGCAGTCGAGCAGTACTTC. Combining the CDR3 with reference TRBV11-3 and TRBJ2-7 gives the whole variable domain EAGVVQSPRYKIIEKKQPVAFWCNPISGHNTLYWYLQNLGQGPELLIRYENEEAVDDSQLPKDRFSAERLKGVDSTLKIQPAELGDSAVYLCPGRAVEQYFGPGTRLTVT.

The genes are TRBV10-3 and TRBJ2-5, with TRBD1 identical over 12 bases. The CDR3 is made up of 18 amino acids. The germline CDR1 and CDR2 sequences are ENHRY and SYGVKD. V gave up 2 bases and J gave up 5 bases; unmatched junction bases: 12. CDR3 DNA: TGTGCCATCAGTGAGATGGGACAGGGGGCCGGAATGGGTGAGACCCAGTACTTC. Translation gives CAISEMGQGAGMGETQYF.

This clonotype was detected many times. The rearrangement joins TRBV20-1 to TRBJ1-2; D gene ambiguous. In germline, CDR1 is DFQATT, CDR2 SNEGSKA (reference sequence). This CDR3 comprises 14 residues. Deletions cut 3 bases from V and 3 bases from J, with 14 bases between. The CDR3 DNA reads as TGCAGTGCTAGGCTAGCGGATGAAGACTATGGCTACACCTTC. Translating it yields CSARLADEDYGYTF.

The V call is TRBV20-1, the J call TRBJ2-2; tentatively, D is TRBD1 (5 bases). This CDR3 spans 14 amino acids. Trimming cost V 3 bases and J 4 bases, with 12 bases left between them. CDR1 DFQATT and CDR2 SNEGSKA come from the germline V gene (reference sequence). Written as DNA, the CDR3 is TGCAGTGCTAGTAGGCCAGGGATCACCGGGGAGCTGTTTTTT. Translated: CSASRPGITGELFF.

This clonotype has a count of ten or more. The chain employs TRBV18 and TRBJ1-5; D is undetermined. The CDR3 extends over 13 amino acids. Per germline, CDR1 KGHSH and CDR2 LQKENI. V lost 6 bases and J 4 bases, leaving 10 bases between the germline ends. The chain's CDR3 is CASSRIRNQPQHF. The CDR3 DNA reads as TGTGCCAGCTCCCGGATTAGGAATCAGCCCCAGCATTTT.

This clonotype was seen many times. This chain uses TRBV29-1 with TRBJ2-1, with 13 bases aligning to TRBD2. From germline, CDR1 is SQVTM and CDR2 ANQGSEA. The CDR3 contains 15 residues. After removal of 2 bases from V and 2 bases from J, the junction contained 0 bases not matched to a gene. CDR3 DNA sequence: TGCAGCGTTGAAACTAGCGGGGGGGCCTACAATGAGCAGTTCTTC. Translation: CSVETSGGAYNEQFF.

This clonotype was seen a handful of times. The gene calls are TRBV29-1 and TRBJ1-5; 8 bases are a match to TRBD1. The CDR3 sequence is 14 residues long. The germline gives CDR1 SQVTM, CDR2 ANQGSEA. V lost 4 bases, J lost 2 bases, and 4 bases stayed unmatched. CDR3 amino acids: CSVGPGQGNQPQHF. Here the CDR3 DNA reads TGCAGCGTTGGTCCGGGACAGGGCAATCAGCCCCAGCATTTT.

The rearrangement links TRBV5-1 to TRBJ2-1, with a weak D call TRBD2 (6 bases). V was shortened by 2 bases and J by 2 bases, with 20 bases between the two germline ends. The CDR3 runs 18 residues. Germline V lookup: CDR1 SGHRS, CDR2 YFSETQ. The CDR3 nucleotides read TGCGCCAGCAGCTTAGAGGATCCGCTAACGGGGGCCTACAATGAGCAGTTCTTC. Its translation is CASSLEDPLTGAYNEQFF.